This TCR beta chain was sequenced during a study of metastatic and nonmetastatic thyroid tumors. Until they underwent thyroid surgery, no patient had received any treatment. Per the original data handling: Across clinicopathological groups, CDR3 differences served as the basis for building a distant-metastasis classifier for papillary thyroid cancer. TCRdb reprocessed the PCR reads via MiXCR. It is TCRdb's table, rather than the study itself, that gives the V and J calls and clone size. The table records about 89,000 clones, around an eighth of them present only once. This CDR3 contains 13 residues. Trimming took 10 bases from V and 4 from J, leaving 14 bases between them. CDR1 MNHEY and CDR2 SMNVEV come from the germline V gene (reference sequence).

The sequence was obtained from a female donor with papillary thyroid cancer or a benign thyroid nodule (not recorded which). Some clones in this sample may be carry-over from other donors' samples. Sequenced input: tumor tissue. This chain links TRBV27 with TRBJ2-1, with a tentative D call TRBD2 (6 bases). This chain's CDR3 is CAIRLGGYNEQFF. In DNA, the CDR3 is TGTGCCATCAGACTAGGTGGTTACAATGAGCAGTTCTTC.